The rows below give T cell receptor beta chains drawn from one sample of a study of CD8 T cells in ankylosing spondylitis. TCRdb used MiXCR to reprocess the 5' RACE reads, holding one entry per CDR3 protein. Among 240,000 or so distinct CDR3 sequences listed, 9.5% to 12% were seen once. The sample was blood, either unsorted or a sorted T cell fraction (not recorded which). The receptors shown here come from a male donor with ankylosing spondylitis or in good health (not recorded which). Each CDR3 is given with its conserved first and last residue. The order of the fields is clone size, D gene, J gene, V gene, CDR3 DNA, CDR3 protein. A D gene is named only where the DNA matches it firmly. A clone size is listed for some rows: how often the clone was seen (once, few, many), or a class if it is expanded.

once | - | TRBJ1-2 | TRBV9 | TGTGCCAGCAGCGTAGAATTGGAGGGATACTATGGCTACACCTTC | CASSVELEGYYGYTF
many | - | TRBJ2-6 | TRBV5-1 | TGCGCCAGCAGCGTCGTAAGTGGGGCCAACGTCCTGACTTTC | CASSVVSGANVLTF
- | - | TRBJ1-1 | TRBV2 | TGTGCCAGCGGGGGTTCGGGTGACACTGAAGCTTTCTTT | CASGGSGDTEAFF
many | - | TRBJ2-5 | TRBV4-1 | TGCGCCAGCAGCGACACCAAGAGCGGAGGTGGGACCCAGTACTTC | CASSDTKSGGGTQYF
- | - | TRBJ2-5 | TRBV10-3 | TGTGCCATCAGTGACTCTATGTCAGCCCAAGAGACCCAGTACTTC | CAISDSMSAQETQYF
- | - | TRBJ2-5 | TRBV20-1 | TGCAGTGCGCGCAGTTCAGGGGTGGAGACCCAGTACTTC | CSARSSGVETQYF
many | - | TRBJ2-1 | TRBV20-1 | TGCAGTGCTAGACTAATAGGGAACAATGAGCAGTTCTTC | CSARLIGNNEQFF
- | - | TRBJ1-1 | TRBV4-1 | TGCGCCAGCAGCCCTCTAGCGGACGGGGGGGCTGGAGCTTTCTTT | CASSPLADGGAGAFF
- | - | TRBJ1-5 | TRBV6-1 | TGTGCCAGCAGCCGCGGATCTGGTGGTAATCAGCCCCAGCATTTT | CASSRGSGGNQPQHF
many | TRBD2 | TRBJ2-7 | TRBV6-5 | TGTGCCAGCAGTTCCGGGCGGGAGGGGAGCGAGCAGTACTTC | CASSSGREGSEQYF
few | - | TRBJ2-5 | TRBV10-2 | TGCGCCAGCATAACCCAACCGTCGGGCGAGACCCAGTACTTC | CASITQPSGETQYF
many | - | TRBJ2-7 | TRBV6-5 | TGTGCCAGCAGCCCCGGGAACGAGCAGTACTTC | CASSPGNEQYF
many | - | TRBJ2-2 | TRBV29-1 | TGCAGCGTTTTAGGGGCCACCGGGGAGCTGTTTTTT | CSVLGATGELFF
many | TRBD1 | TRBJ1-1 | TRBV5-1 | TGCGCCGGTCGACAGGGTCTGAACACTGAAGCTTTCTTT | CAGRQGLNTEAFF
- | TRBD1 | TRBJ1-1 | TRBV5-1 | TGCGCCAGCAGCTTCGGACAGGGTAACACTGAAGCTTTCTTT | CASSFGQGNTEAFF
many | TRBD2 | TRBJ2-2 | TRBV7-8 | TGTGCCAGCAGCTTAGCGGGGCTAGCGGGAAGGACCGGGGAGCTGTTTTTT | CASSLAGLAGRTGELFF
- | TRBD1 | TRBJ2-1 | TRBV5-1 | TGCGCCAGCAGCGGCACAGGGGGGAGCTCCTACAATGAGCAGTTCTTC | CASSGTGGSSYNEQFF
many | TRBD2 | TRBJ2-5 | TRBV5-1 | TGCGCCAGCACAGCCCGGACTAGCGGCTACCAAGAGACCCAGTACTTC | CASTARTSGYQETQYF
few | - | TRBJ1-2 | TRBV12-3/TRBV12-4 | TGTGCCAGCAGTTTTGTACCGGAAAGGTATGGCTACACCTTC | CASSFVPERYGYTF
many | - | TRBJ1-2 | TRBV4-1 | TGCGCCAGCAGCCACACAGGGAACTATGGCTACACCTTC | CASSHTGNYGYTF
- | TRBD2 | TRBJ2-3 | TRBV23-1 | TGCGCCAGCAGTCAATCGGGGACTAGCGGCCCTAGCACAGATACGCAGTATTTT | CASSQSGTSGPSTDTQYF
few | TRBD2 | TRBJ2-2 | TRBV5-6 | TGTGCCAGCCGAGGACGTCTAGCGGGGGGGACCGGGGAGCTGTTTTTT | CASRGRLAGGTGELFF
many | - | TRBJ1-1 | TRBV12-3/TRBV12-4 | TGTGCCAGCAGCCCGGGGACTTTCTTT | CASSPGTFF
many | TRBD2 | TRBJ2-1 | TRBV20-1 | TGCAGTGCCTCGACTAGCGGGTACAATGAGCAGTTCTTC | CSASTSGYNEQFF
many | - | TRBJ1-1 | TRBV21-1 | TGTGCCAGCAGCAAAAATCCGGATCACACTGAAGCTTTCTTT | CASSKNPDHTEAFF
few | - | TRBJ2-3 | TRBV27 | TGTGCCAGCAACCTGGGGGGGCCCAAAGATACGCAGTATTTT | CASNLGGPKDTQYF
- | - | TRBJ2-3 | TRBV28 | TGTGCCAGCAGCCAAGGACAGAGAGATACGCAGTATTTT | CASSQGQRDTQYF
many | - | TRBJ2-7 | TRBV20-1 | TGCAGTGCTAGCAAACGGGGAGGGGGGGTTTTCTCCTACGAGCAGTACTTC | CSASKRGGGVFSYEQYF
many | - | TRBJ1-3 | TRBV5-1 | TGCGCCAGCAGCTCCAGGATCGGAAACACCATATATTTT | CASSSRIGNTIYF
few | - | TRBJ2-4 | TRBV15 | TGTGCCACCAGCAGAGATCGGACTTCCCTAGCGTACTTC | CATSRDRTSLAYF
- | - | TRBJ2-7 | TRBV2 | TGTGCCAGCAGTGGCGGACTATCTGTCTACGAGCAGTACTTC | CASSGGLSVYEQYF
many | - | TRBJ2-7 | TRBV7-8 | TGTGCCAGCAGCTTAGATCGGAGAAACTACGAGCAGTACTTC | CASSLDRRNYEQYF
many | - | TRBJ1-6 | TRBV12-3/TRBV12-4 | TGTGCCAGCAGTTTAATGGGTGATTCACCCCTCCACTTT | CASSLMGDSPLHF
- | TRBD2 | TRBJ2-1 | TRBV12-3/TRBV12-4 | TGTGCCAGCAGCCTGGGACTAACATACAATGAGCAGTTCTTC | CASSLGLTYNEQFF
- | - | TRBJ2-1 | TRBV14 | TGTGCCAGCAGCCAAGAGACCTACAATGAGCAGTTCTTC | CASSQETYNEQFF
many | - | TRBJ2-1 | TRBV3-1 | TGTGCCAGCAGCCAAGGCTCGGGACGACCTATCGGGTTCTTC | CASSQGSGRPIGFF
many | - | TRBJ1-5 | TRBV10-1 | TGCGCCAGCAGTGAGTCGCTGGGAAGCCAGCATTTT | CASSESLGSQHF
many | - | TRBJ1-1 | TRBV5-1 | TGCGCCAGCAGCTTGGAAGGGGGGGCCGTGCCGGGGCGGGAAGCTTTCTTT | CASSLEGGAVPGREAFF
- | - | TRBJ1-5 | TRBV6-1 | TGTGCCAGCAGTGGGTGGAGGGGAAACAATCAGCCCCAGCATTTT | CASSGWRGNNQPQHF
- | - | TRBJ1-2 | TRBV3-1 | TGTGCCAGCAGCCAAGTTTATGGGTTTGGCTACACCTTC | CASSQVYGFGYTF
many | TRBD2 | TRBJ2-1 | TRBV29-1 | TGCAGCGTTGAATTTCTAGCGGGGGAGGTGGAGCAGTTCTTC | CSVEFLAGEVEQFF
many | TRBD2 | TRBJ2-7 | TRBV6-6 | TGTGCCAGCAGCTACATACTAGCGGGGGGCTACGAGCAGTACTTC | CASSYILAGGYEQYF